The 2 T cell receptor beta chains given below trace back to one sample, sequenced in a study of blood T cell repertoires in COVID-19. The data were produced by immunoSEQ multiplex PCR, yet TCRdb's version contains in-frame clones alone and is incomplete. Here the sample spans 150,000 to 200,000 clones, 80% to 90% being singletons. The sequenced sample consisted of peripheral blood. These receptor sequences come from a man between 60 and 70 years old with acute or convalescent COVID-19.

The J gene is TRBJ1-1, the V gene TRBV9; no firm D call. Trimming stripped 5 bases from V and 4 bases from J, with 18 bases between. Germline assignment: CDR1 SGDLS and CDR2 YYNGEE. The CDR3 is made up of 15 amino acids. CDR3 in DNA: TGTGCCAGCAGGCCTTCAACGGGAGCAATCACTGAAGCTTTCTTT. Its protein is CASRPSTGAITEAFF.

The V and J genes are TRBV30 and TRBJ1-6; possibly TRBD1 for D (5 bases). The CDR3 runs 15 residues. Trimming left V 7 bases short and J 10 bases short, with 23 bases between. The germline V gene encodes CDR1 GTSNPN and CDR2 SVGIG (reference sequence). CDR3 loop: CASRDSLRGESPLHF. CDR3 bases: TGTGCCTCCCGGGACTCTCTCCGAGGAGAGTCACCCCTCCACTTT.